The TCR beta chain described here comes from a study of blood T cells in healthy people across ages. The authors ran a second PCR of about 6 to 11 cycles using a sample-barcoded 5' primer and a J-beta primer mix. Every single cDNA molecule received a tag from a template-switch adaptor with 12 random nucleotides. CDR3-containing paired-end reads numbered at least 3 million in each sample. MiXCR, applied by TCRdb to the 5' RACE reads, yields one record per CDR3 protein. The sample yields over a million distinct CDR3 sequences, approximately 63% seen once. Remarks on this clonotype: Antigen specificity is unknown.

Findings and limits, study-wide: Naive T cell percentage showed a strong correlation with the diversity of TCR beta.

Per germline, CDR1 MNHEY and CDR2 SMNVEV (reference sequence). This CDR3 has 17 residues. The V end was cut by 4 bases, the J end by 0 bases, with 19 bases between. PBMCs numbering at least 6 million were isolated per sample. The chain combines TRBV27 with TRBJ2-7; D possibly uses TRBD1 or TRBD2 (6 bases each). The TCR comes from a man between 18 and 35 years old in good health. Sequencing input: blood. The CDR3 sequence: CASSWPMGAGSSYEQYF. The CDR3 DNA reads TGTGCCAGCAGTTGGCCGATGGGGGCGGGGAGCTCCTACGAGCAGTACTTC.